Each of the 23 T cell receptor beta chains below was sequenced from the same sample in a study of Ad26.COV2.S vaccination and SARS-CoV-2 variants. Treatment: approximately 18 received Ad26.COV2.S at low or high dose, single or two shots; about 5 received placebo; per-sample allocation not given. Specimen acquisition occurred on day 63 following the initial vaccine or placebo injection. TCRdb keeps only in-frame clones here, not all; method: immunoSEQ multiplex PCR. Among 300,000 to 350,000 clones listed, about nine tenths were seen once. The source was peripheral blood, collected in a trial of Ad26.COV2.S vaccine versus placebo. The receptors were gathered from a person aged 18 to 59 who received the Ad26.COV2.S COVID-19 vaccine or a placebo.

The chain employs TRBV5-1 and TRBJ1-1, with TRBD1 matching 8 bases. There are 14 residues in the CDR3. Trimming cost V 4 bases and J 4 bases; bases outside gene matches: 6. The germline V gene has CDR1 SGHRS and CDR2 YFSETQ. This CDR3 is CASSRRTGGTEAFF. Written as DNA, the CDR3 is TGCGCCAGCAGCCGACGAACAGGGGGCACTGAAGCTTTCTTT.

The genes are TRBV28 and TRBJ2-7, with a tentative D call TRBD2 (5 bases). The CDR3 has 15 amino acids. CDR1 and CDR2 from the germline V gene are MDHEN and SYDVKM. V dropped 5 bases and J dropped 4 bases, with 18 bases sitting between them. CDR3 protein: CASSPQLGRGYEQYF. The DNA of the CDR3 is TGTGCCAGCAGTCCCCAACTAGGAAGAGGGTACGAGCAGTACTTC.

CDR3 protein: CASSVPTGGNTEAFF. The CDR3 DNA reads as TGTGCCAGCAGCGTACCCACAGGGGGGAACACTGAAGCTTTCTTT. This chain links TRBV9 with TRBJ1-1; 8 bases agree with TRBD1. This CDR3 is 15 amino acids long. Looked up from germline, CDR1 is SGDLS and CDR2 is YYNGEE. After removal of 1 base from V and 1 base from J, the junction contained 3 bases not matched to a gene.

V usage is TRBV6-5 and J usage is TRBJ1-2; 9 positions agree with TRBD1. Germline V gives CDR1 MNHEY, CDR2 SVGAGI. CDR3 size: 13 residues. With 6 bases clipped from V and 6 bases from J, the junction kept 5 bases outside the gene matches. The CDR3 loop reads CASSLTGGHGYTF. CDR3 nucleotides: TGTGCCAGCAGCCTCACAGGGGGCCATGGCTACACCTTC.

The chain employs TRBV7-2 and TRBJ1-1, with a possible D match to TRBD1 (5 bases). Trimming left V 4 bases short and J 5 bases short, with 20 bases between. Germline CDR1 reads SGHTA; CDR2 reads FQGNSA. CDR3 length: 16 amino acids. The CDR3 sequence: CASSSRRNRGGTEAFF. CDR3 DNA: TGTGCCAGCAGCTCCCGCCGGAACCGGGGGGGAACTGAAGCTTTCTTT. Full variable domain (outside the CDR3, taken from reference TRBV7-2 and TRBJ1-1): GAGVSQSPSNKVTEKGKDVELRCDPISGHTALYWYRQSLGQGLEFLIYFQGNSAPDKSGLPSDRFSAERTGGSVSTLTIQRTQQEDSAVYLCASSSRRNRGGTEAFFGQGTRLTVV.

This chain connects TRBV6-2 or TRBV6-3 to TRBJ1-1; D call uncertain. V dropped 4 bases and J dropped 0 bases, with 6 bases sitting between them. CDR1 and CDR2 from the germline V gene are MNHEY and SVGEGT. This CDR3 comprises 13 residues. CDR3 sequence (DNA): TGTGCCAGCAGTTTCAGCATGAACACTGAAGCTTTCTTT. Encoded protein: CASSFSMNTEAFF.

This chain joins TRBV7-2 and TRBJ1-6, with D possibly matching TRBD1 (5 bases). From germline, CDR1 is SGHTA and CDR2 FQGNSA. Trimming took off 3 bases at V and 17 bases at J, with 14 bases between the two ends. The CDR3 extends over 12 amino acids. CDR3 sequence: CASSFGAYDFHF. The CDR3 bases are TGTGCCAGCAGCTTCGGGGCCTATGACTTCCACTTT.

The chain carries TRBV5-1 and TRBJ2-1, with 11 nucleotides matching TRBD2. The germline gives CDR1 SGHRS, CDR2 YFSETQ. With 0 bases clipped from V and 15 bases from J, the junction kept 20 bases outside the gene matches. The CDR3 is 18 amino acids. DNA of the CDR3: TGCGCCAGCAGCTTGGGCCAGGGGGGCCCCGGGACTAGCGGCCTAGGGTTCTTC. Translating gives CASSLGQGGPGTSGLGFF.

This clone was seen only once. V and J are TRBV27 and TRBJ1-4, with D perhaps matching TRBD1 (5 bases). V dropped 2 bases and J dropped 6 bases, with 13 bases sitting between them. The CDR3 runs to 15 residues. Germline CDR1 and CDR2: MNHEY and SMNVEV (reference sequence). CDR3 amino acids: CASSLSRGGDEKLFF. The CDR3, as DNA: TGTGCCAGCAGTTTAAGTAGGGGAGGGGATGAAAAACTGTTTTTT. Based on the CDR3 plus reference TRBV27 and TRBJ1-4, the full variable domain is EAQVTQNPRYLITVTGKKLTVTCSQNMNHEYMSWYRQDPGLGLRQIYYSMNVEVTDKGDVPEGYKVSRKEKRNFPLILESPSPNQTSLYFCASSLSRGGDEKLFFGSGTQLSVL.

The chain recombines TRBV6-6 with TRBJ2-3, with 7 positions matching TRBD2. CDR3 length equals 16 residues. V gave up 0 bases and J gave up 3 bases; unmatched junction bases: 6. CDR1 MNHNY and CDR2 SVGAGI come from the germline V gene (reference sequence). The CDR3 DNA reads as TGTGCCAGCAGTTACTCTGGCGGGAGTGGTACAGATACGCAGTATTTT. Amino acid sequence: CASSYSGGSGTDTQYF.

The genes are TRBV6-5 and TRBJ1-1; weak D call: TRBD1 (6 bases). The V end lost 5 bases, the J end lost 3 bases, and 13 bases lay between the germline ends. The germline V gene encodes CDR1 MNHEY and CDR2 SVGAGI. This CDR3 spans 14 amino acids. The CDR3 DNA sequence: TGTGCCAGCAGTCAACAGGGTTATGACACTGAAGCTTTCTTT. This gives the protein CASSQQGYDTEAFF.

This rearrangement joins TRBV7-3 to TRBJ2-1; tentative D call: TRBD2 (6 bases). The CDR3 totals 15 residues. From germline, CDR1 is SGHTA and CDR2 FQGTGA. The germline V and J ends were trimmed by 5 bases and 7 bases, with 18 bases remaining between them. The CDR3 protein is CASSTLGGLGNEQFF. CDR3 sequence (DNA): TGTGCCAGCAGCACTCTCGGGGGTCTTGGAAATGAGCAGTTCTTC. Together with reference TRBV7-3 and TRBJ2-1, the CDR3 gives the full variable domain: GAGVSQTPSNKVTEKGKYVELRCDPISGHTALYWYRQSLGQGPEFLIYFQGTGAADDSGLPNDRFFAVRPEGSVSTLKIQRTERGDSAVYLCASSTLGGLGNEQFFGPGTRLTVL.

This chain links TRBV28 with TRBJ2-1, with 10 bases identical to TRBD1. The J segment lost 8 bases and the V segment lost 2 bases, leaving 3 bases of the junction unmatched. The V gene's germline CDR1 is MDHEN and CDR2 SYDVKM. The CDR3 runs to 14 residues. The CDR3 region has the DNA TGTGCCAGCAGTTTAGGGACAGGGGTAGATGAGCAGTTCTTC. It encodes CASSLGTGVDEQFF.

This chain uses TRBV28 with TRBJ2-5; unclear D gene. The CDR3 is 13 amino acids. Germline CDR1 is MDHEN and CDR2 is SYDVKM. V was shortened by 6 bases and J by 5 bases, with 13 bases between the two germline ends. DNA of the CDR3: TGTGCCAGCAGAAGCCAGCCGGGCGAGACCCAGTACTTC. Amino acids: CASRSQPGETQYF.

This chain connects TRBV28 to TRBJ1-2; a weak D match, TRBD1 (6 bases). The CDR3 consists of 12 residues. Germline V gives CDR1 MDHEN, CDR2 SYDVKM. Between the trimmed V and J ends, which lost 6 bases and 4 bases, there was a span of 9 bases. CDR3 coding DNA: TGTGCCAGCAGCTTGGACAGCTATGGCTACACCTTC. This sequence encodes CASSLDSYGYTF.

This chain links TRBV5-4 with TRBJ2-7; D gene ambiguous. Germline assignment: CDR1 SGHNT and CDR2 YYREEE (reference sequence). V dropped 0 bases and J dropped 3 bases, with 10 bases sitting between them. The CDR3 consists of 14 residues. The CDR3 region is CASSLGVSDYEQYF. The CDR3 bases are TGTGCCAGCAGCTTGGGGGTATCTGACTACGAGCAGTACTTC. The full variable domain, rest sourced from reference TRBV5-4 and TRBJ2-7, is ETGVTQSPTHLIKTRGQQVTLRCSSQSGHNTVSWYQQALGQGPQFIFQYYREEENGRGNFPPRFSGLQFPNYSSELNVNALELDDSALYLCASSLGVSDYEQYFGPGTRLTVT.

The chain couples TRBV3-1 (or the pseudogene TRBV3-2) to TRBJ1-2; D may be TRBD1 (5 bases). Trimming cost V 1 base and J 4 bases, with 13 bases left between them. This CDR3 is 15 amino acids long. CDR1 and CDR2 from the germline V gene are LGHDT and YNNKEL (reference sequence). CDR3 nucleotides: TGTGCCAGCAGCCAAGGGTCAGGGCTACTCTATGGCTACACCTTC. It yields the protein CASSQGSGLLYGYTF.

This chain links TRBV7-6 with TRBJ2-2; no firm D call. The ends were cut back, 3 bases at V and 4 bases at J, with 12 bases in the middle. CDR1 and CDR2 (germline): SGHVS, FNYEAQ. There are 15 residues in the CDR3. The chain's CDR3 is CASSFFSSSTGELFF. In nucleotides, the CDR3 is TGTGCCAGCAGCTTTTTCTCGTCTTCCACCGGGGAGCTGTTTTTT.

V usage is TRBV21-1 and J usage is TRBJ2-1; the table's D call, TRBD2, was not checked against the DNA. TRBV21-1 is classified as a pseudogene. The CDR3 totals 11 residues. In DNA, the CDR3 is TGTGCCAGCAGGGTCGCGGGGGAGCAGTTCTTC. Amino acids: CASRVAGEQFF.

The chain employs TRBV7-3 and TRBJ2-1; 9 bases line up with TRBD2. The J segment lost 6 bases and the V segment lost 4 bases, leaving 4 bases of the junction unmatched. The CDR3 spans 14 residues. Germline CDR1 SGHTA, CDR2 FQGTGA. The CDR3 loop reads CASSSSGRSNEQFF. CDR3 in DNA: TGTGCCAGCAGCTCCAGCGGGAGGTCCAATGAGCAGTTCTTC.

The chain couples TRBV29-1 to TRBJ1-2, with D maybe TRBD1 (6 bases). Germline V gives CDR1 SQVTM, CDR2 ANQGSEA. V lost 4 bases and J lost 5, with 20 bases in between. The CDR3 covers 15 residues. The CDR3 DNA follows: TGCAGCGTTGCCCCCACCCCGGGACAATATTATGGCTACACCTTC. As protein: CSVAPTPGQYYGYTF. Filled out from reference TRBV29-1 and TRBJ1-2, the complete variable domain reads SAVISQKPSRDICQRGTSLTIQCQVDSQVTMMFWYRQQPGQSLTLIATANQGSEATYESGFVIDKFPISRPNLTFSTLTVSNMSPEDSSIYLCSVAPTPGQYYGYTFGSGTRLTVV.

The chain has TRBV5-4 and TRBJ2-7; unclear D gene. V lost 5 bases to trimming and J lost 0 bases, with 6 bases between them. This CDR3 spans 12 amino acids. Germline loops: CDR1 SGHNT, CDR2 YYREEE (reference sequence). This CDR3 is CASSYDSYEQYF. The CDR3, as DNA: TGTGCCAGCAGTTACGACTCCTACGAGCAGTACTTC.

The chain is built from TRBV20-1 and TRBJ1-5, with D maybe TRBD1 (6 bases). The V end was cut by 6 bases, the J end by 6 bases, with 9 bases between. Germline CDR1 reads DFQATT; CDR2 reads SNEGSKA (reference sequence). This CDR3 comprises 11 residues. The CDR3 loop is CSAGGGQPQHF. The DNA of the CDR3 is TGCAGTGCCGGGGGCGGTCAGCCCCAGCATTTT.